These T cell receptor beta chains were read from a single sample in a study of CXCR3-negative and CXCR3-positive naive CD8 T cells. TCRdb reanalyzed the 5' RACE reads, giving one entry per CDR3 protein sequence and no DNA. The sample holds some 130,000 distinct CDR3 sequences. The specimen sequenced was naive CXCR3- CD8+ T cells from blood. The receptors were sampled from a human donor in good health. Some clones in this sample may be carry-over from other donors' samples. The CDR3 runs from the conserved cysteine through the conserved F or W. The order of the fields is V gene, J gene, CDR3 length, CDR3 protein.

V: TRBV27
J: TRBJ2-1
length: 16
CDR3: CASSPLAGGTYNEQFF

V: TRBV5-1
J: TRBJ1-6
length: 13
CDR3: CASSLDGGSPLHF

V: TRBV28
J: TRBJ1-5
length: 14
CDR3: CASSSGQNYQPQHF

V: TRBV24-1
J: TRBJ2-1
length: 14
CDR3: CATSAPLHGSTIFF

V: TRBV10-1
J: TRBJ2-2
length: 15
CDR3: CASSFGTMGAGELFF

V: TRBV11-2
J: TRBJ2-3
length: 19
CDR3: CASSFFTAVIAGGTDTQYF

V: TRBV5-1
J: TRBJ2-7
length: 15
CDR3: CASSLVTASSYEQYF

V: TRBV28
J: TRBJ2-1
length: 13
CDR3: CAIYRDRGNEQFF

V: TRBV14
J: TRBJ1-1
length: 16
CDR3: CASSQDMTGMNTEAFF

V: TRBV21-1
J: TRBJ1-1
length: 16
CDR3: CASSKSLRFEDTEAFF

V: TRBV4-2
J: TRBJ2-3
length: 11
CDR3: CASAAGDQGYF

V: TRBV5-1
J: TRBJ2-7
length: 15
CDR3: CASSTPSGSPYEQYF

V: TRBV28
J: TRBJ2-1
length: 14
CDR3: CASSWRGSYNEQFF

V: TRBV28
J: TRBJ2-7
length: 14
CDR3: CASSFDLQPYEQYF

V: TRBV4-1
J: TRBJ2-3
length: 16
CDR3: CASSREDRGRTDTQYF

V: TRBV19
J: TRBJ1-2
length: 15
CDR3: CASSIGAGGGYGYTF

V: TRBV12-5
J: TRBJ2-3
length: 14
CDR3: CASGPGGGEDTQYF

V: TRBV4-2
J: TRBJ2-1
length: 18
CDR3: CASSQDYLRGPGSQEQFF

V: TRBV5-6
J: TRBJ1-5
length: 15
CDR3: CASSSRVDSNQPQHF

V: TRBV12-3/TRBV12-4
J: TRBJ1-5
length: 13
CDR3: CASSPDSNQPQHF

V: TRBV6-2/TRBV6-3
J: TRBJ2-2
length: 14
CDR3: CASSYRRATGELFF

V: TRBV7-2
J: TRBJ2-5
length: 18
CDR3: CASSLLFGGTDYQETQYF

V: TRBV14
J: TRBJ2-7
length: 15
CDR3: CASSQDLRDPYEQYF

V: TRBV7-9
J: TRBJ2-6
length: 17
CDR3: CASSPKTGGIGANVLTF

V: TRBV28
J: TRBJ2-2
length: 14
CDR3: CASRDNANTGELFF

V: TRBV5-5
J: TRBJ2-7
length: 13
CDR3: CASSLELVYEQYF

V: TRBV12-3/TRBV12-4
J: TRBJ2-7
length: 15
CDR3: CASSLVGQATYEQYF

V: TRBV28
J: TRBJ1-1
length: 15
CDR3: CASSLDRGGNTEAFF

V: TRBV6-1
J: TRBJ2-1
length: 13
CDR3: CASNGLQRGEQFF

V: TRBV28
J: TRBJ2-7
length: 13
CDR3: CASTNPGDHEQYF

V: TRBV4-2
J: TRBJ2-7
length: 18
CDR3: CASSQVLAGENRSYEQYF

V: TRBV19
J: TRBJ2-1
length: 15
CDR3: CASNIRSSSGNEQFF

V: TRBV28
J: TRBJ2-3
length: 15
CDR3: CASSSPATQGDTQYF

V: TRBV29-1
J: TRBJ2-1
length: 11
CDR3: CSVEDLGEQFF

V: TRBV6-6
J: TRBJ1-1
length: 13
CDR3: CASSGGIGQEAFF

V: TRBV27
J: TRBJ1-1
length: 13
CDR3: CASSGTGNTEALF

V: TRBV27
J: TRBJ2-7
length: 14
CDR3: CASSFQTGSYEQYF

V: TRBV13
J: TRBJ1-1
length: 14
CDR3: CASSLGASITEAFF